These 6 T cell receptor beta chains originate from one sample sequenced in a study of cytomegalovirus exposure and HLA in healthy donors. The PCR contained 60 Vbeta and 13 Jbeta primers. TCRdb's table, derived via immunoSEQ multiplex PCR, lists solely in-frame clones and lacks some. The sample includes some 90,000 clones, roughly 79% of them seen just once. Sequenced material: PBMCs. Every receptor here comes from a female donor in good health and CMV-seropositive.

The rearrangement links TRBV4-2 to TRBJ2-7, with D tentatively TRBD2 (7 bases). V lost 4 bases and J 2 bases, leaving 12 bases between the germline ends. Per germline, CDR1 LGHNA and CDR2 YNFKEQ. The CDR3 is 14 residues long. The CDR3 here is CASSPRGAPYEQYF. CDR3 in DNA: TGTGCCAGCAGCCCCCGGGGGGCACCCTACGAGCAGTACTTC.

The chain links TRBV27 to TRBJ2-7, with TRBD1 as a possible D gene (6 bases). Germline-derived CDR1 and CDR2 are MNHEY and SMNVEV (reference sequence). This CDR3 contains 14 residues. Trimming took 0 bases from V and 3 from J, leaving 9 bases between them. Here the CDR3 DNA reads TGTGCCAGCAGTTTATCGGGCAGGGGCTACGAGCAGTACTTC. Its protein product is CASSLSGRGYEQYF.

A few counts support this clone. CDR3 coding DNA: TGTGCCAGCAGCTTAGGGAGATTGGGGCGTAACACCGGGGAGCTGTTTTTT. It yields the protein CASSLGRLGRNTGELFF. This chain connects TRBV7-2 to TRBJ2-2, with D perhaps matching TRBD1 (5 bases). V shed 1 base and J shed 2 bases, with 14 bases lying between them. The CDR3 loop spans 17 amino acids. Germline V lookup: CDR1 SGHTA, CDR2 FQGNSA.

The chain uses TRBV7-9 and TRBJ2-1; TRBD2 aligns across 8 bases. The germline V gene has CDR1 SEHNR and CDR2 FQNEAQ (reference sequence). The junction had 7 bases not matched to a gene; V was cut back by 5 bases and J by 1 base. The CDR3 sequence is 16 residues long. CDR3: CASSAGAGVSYNEQFF. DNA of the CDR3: TGTGCCAGCAGCGCAGGAGCGGGAGTGTCCTACAATGAGCAGTTCTTC.

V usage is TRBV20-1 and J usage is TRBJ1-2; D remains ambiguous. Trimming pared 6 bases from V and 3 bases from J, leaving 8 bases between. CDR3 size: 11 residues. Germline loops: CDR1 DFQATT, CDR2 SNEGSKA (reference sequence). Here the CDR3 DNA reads TGCAGTGCGAAGCTGGACTATGGCTACACCTTC. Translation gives CSAKLDYGYTF.

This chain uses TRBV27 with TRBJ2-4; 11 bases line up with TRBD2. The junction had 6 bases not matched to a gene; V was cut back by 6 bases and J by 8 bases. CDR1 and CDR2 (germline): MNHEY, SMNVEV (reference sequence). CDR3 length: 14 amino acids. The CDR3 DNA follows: TGTGCCAGCAGCTCAACTAGCGGGAGTTACATTCAGTACTTC. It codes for CASSSTSGSYIQYF.